Below are 18 T cell receptor beta chains sequenced from a single sample in a study of shared clonotypes between healthy human individuals. Method: immunoSEQ multiplex PCR; TCRdb's copy keeps in-frame clones and lacks some. This table holds 1 million to 1.2 million clones, around three quarters found once. Sequenced sample: memory CD4+ T cells from PBMCs. The sample's subset: CD45RA-negative fraction. Receptor source: a man younger than 30 in good health. Some clones in this sample may be carry-over from other donors' samples.

The chain is built from TRBV28 and TRBJ1-5, with a tentative D call TRBD1 (5 bases). Trimming pared 4 bases from V and 7 bases from J, leaving 17 bases between. CDR1 is MDHEN, CDR2 SYDVKM, per germline. The CDR3 covers 15 residues. DNA of the CDR3: TGTGCCAGCAGTTCCGGGACTGGCCTACGGCAGCCCCAGCATTTT. Protein product: CASSSGTGLRQPQHF.

This chain uses TRBV11-3 with TRBJ2-7; no reliable D call. Germline V gene lookup returns CDR1 SGHNT and CDR2 YENEEA. V shed 6 bases and J shed 6 bases, with 12 bases lying between them. The CDR3 is 12 amino acids. The CDR3 nucleotides are TGTGCCAGCAGTCCAGATGGGGTCGAGCAGTACTTC. This gives the protein CASSPDGVEQYF.

The chain uses TRBV5-4 and TRBJ2-7; 11 bases match TRBD2. Germline V gene lookup returns CDR1 SGHNT and CDR2 YYREEE (reference sequence). Trimming took 0 bases from V and 5 from J; bases not matched to a gene: 7. The CDR3 contains 16 residues. CDR3 amino acids: CASSLGSGRATNEQYF. The CDR3 DNA reads TGTGCCAGCAGCTTGGGTAGCGGGAGGGCCACTAACGAGCAGTACTTC.

The rearrangement links TRBV13 to TRBJ2-7, with D perhaps matching TRBD1 or TRBD2 (5 bases each). The CDR3 totals 14 residues. Trimming took 4 bases from V and 4 from J, leaving 14 bases between them. Germline lookup yields CDR1 PRHDT and CDR2 FYEKMQ (reference sequence). Here the CDR3 DNA reads TGTGCCAGCAGCTACCGGGACGGGATATACGAGCAGTACTTC. Amino acid sequence: CASSYRDGIYEQYF.

In its sample, this clone was seen a few times. Other DNA sequences from this sample encode an identical CDR3 as well. The V call is TRBV18, the J call TRBJ2-7; 7 bases align to TRBD1. There are 13 residues in the CDR3. Unmatched junction bases numbered 1, after V lost 3 bases and J lost 2 bases. Per germline, CDR1 KGHSH and CDR2 LQKENI. CDR3 bases: TGTGCCAGCTCACCCGGGACAGCCTACGAGCAGTACTTC. Its translation: CASSPGTAYEQYF.

The J gene is TRBJ2-5, the V gene TRBV10-2, with D possibly TRBD1 on 6 matching bases. There are 14 residues in the CDR3. From germline, CDR1 is WSHSY and CDR2 SAAADI. The V gene lost 5 bases and the J gene lost 0 bases, with 10 bases spanning the gap. CDR3 in amino acids: CASSYRQDQETQYF. In DNA form, the CDR3 reads TGCGCCAGCAGTTACCGACAGGACCAAGAGACCCAGTACTTC.

The chain has TRBV4-2 and TRBJ1-4; no definite D call. Trimming stripped 4 bases from V and 0 bases from J, with 9 bases between. This CDR3 has 15 amino acids. CDR1 is LGHNA, CDR2 YNFKEQ, per germline. CDR3 in amino acids: CASSLDRTTNEKLFF. CDR3 coding DNA: TGTGCCAGCAGCCTCGACCGTACAACTAATGAAAAACTGTTTTTT.

This clone was counted a single time. The chain is built from TRBV27 and TRBJ1-1, with D unresolved. The CDR3 is 16 residues long. Germline lookup yields CDR1 MNHEY and CDR2 SMNVEV (reference sequence). Trimming removed 6 bases from V and 1 base from J, with 18 bases in between. The CDR3 is CASSLPWGTKNTEAFF. In nucleotides, the CDR3 is TGTGCCAGCAGCCTTCCTTGGGGTACAAAGAACACTGAAGCTTTCTTT.

This chain links TRBV11-2 with TRBJ1-2, with D unclear. Germline assignment: CDR1 SGHAT and CDR2 FQNNGV. V dropped 3 bases and J dropped 5 bases, with 13 bases sitting between them. The CDR3 spans 14 residues. CDR3 loop: CASSLHVDGYGYTF. CDR3 coding DNA: TGTGCCAGCAGCTTGCACGTTGATGGGTATGGCTACACCTTC.

The chain joins TRBV27 to TRBJ2-3; D remains unclear. The CDR3 has 13 residues. Germline values: CDR1 MNHEY, CDR2 SMNVEV (reference sequence). The V gene lost 5 bases and the J gene lost 2 bases, with 8 bases spanning the gap. This CDR3 is CASSPLNTDTQYF. CDR3 coding DNA: TGTGCCAGCAGTCCCTTAAACACAGATACGCAGTATTTT.

This clone was observed once. Other DNA variants within this sample encode the same CDR3. J is TRBJ2-1 and V is TRBV5-1; 8 bases line up with TRBD1. J was trimmed by 4 bases and V by 2 bases; bases with no gene match: 2. This CDR3 is 14 amino acids long. The germline V gene encodes CDR1 SGHRS and CDR2 YFSETQ. The CDR3 protein is CASSFQGAYNEQFF. The CDR3 DNA reads as TGCGCCAGCAGCTTTCAGGGGGCGTACAATGAGCAGTTCTTC.

The chain employs TRBV10-3 and TRBJ2-7; 8 bases align to TRBD1. The V gene's germline CDR1 is ENHRY and CDR2 SYGVKD. The CDR3 is 15 residues long. V gave up 10 bases and J gave up 1 base; unmatched junction bases: 12. CDR3: CATNWGQANSYEQYF. CDR3 bases: TGTGCCACCAACTGGGGACAGGCGAATTCCTACGAGCAGTACTTC.

The chain combines TRBV9 with TRBJ2-4; 7 nucleotides match TRBD1. This CDR3 is built from 19 residues. V trimming: 0 bases; J trimming: 0 bases; junction bases outside the gene matches: 12. Germline V gene lookup returns CDR1 SGDLS and CDR2 YYNGEE. CDR3 bases: TGTGCCAGCAGCGTAGATGACAGGGCGGATACTTTAGCCAAAAACATTCAGTACTTC. This translates into CASSVDDRADTLAKNIQYF. The full variable domain, completed using reference TRBV9 and TRBJ2-4, is DSGVTQTPKHLITATGQRVTLRCSPRSGDLSVYWYQQSLDQGLQFLIQYYNGEERAKGNILERFSAQQFPDLHSELNLSSLELGDSALYFCASSVDDRADTLAKNIQYFGAGTRLSVL.

This clone was seen ten or more times. This rearrangement joins TRBV19 to TRBJ2-2, with D hard to call. Per germline, CDR1 LNHDA and CDR2 SQIVND (reference sequence). CDR3 size: 13 residues. V was cut by 4 bases and J by 1 base, with 4 bases left in between. The CDR3 here is CASSTQNTGELFF. Here the CDR3 DNA reads TGTGCCAGTAGTACCCAGAACACCGGGGAGCTGTTTTTT.

The chain employs TRBV5-4 and TRBJ2-1; 10 bases align to TRBD2. This CDR3 is 13 amino acids long. CDR1 is SGHNT, CDR2 YYREEE, per germline (reference sequence). The trim removed 7 bases at V and 6 bases at J, leaving 4 bases unmatched. The CDR3 nucleotides read TGTGCCAGCCTCACTAGCGGGGTCAATGAGCAGTTCTTC. Its translation is CASLTSGVNEQFF.

In regard to this clone: This likely reflects a read error, since a far larger clone is one base away. The CDR3 end shows no conserved phenylalanine or tryptophan, and so a read error is likely. The chain joins TRBV27 to TRBJ2-7; D is uncertain. Trimming removed 6 bases at V and 4 bases at J, with 10 bases between. This CDR3 spans 12 amino acids. The germline CDR1 and CDR2 sequences are MNHEY and SMNVEV (reference sequence). The CDR3 sequence: CASRSPSYEQYS. The CDR3 bases are TGTGCCAGCAGGTCCCCCTCGTACGAGCAGTACTCC.

This chain links TRBV27 with TRBJ2-5; 8 bases fit TRBD1. Germline V lookup: CDR1 MNHEY, CDR2 SMNVEV (reference sequence). The V and J ends lost 6 bases and 0 bases, in that order; junction bases with no gene match: 6. The CDR3 has 15 amino acids. Here the CDR3 DNA reads TGTGCCAGCAGCCTTCACAGGGGGTACCAAGAGACCCAGTACTTC. Translating it yields CASSLHRGYQETQYF.

For this clone: The same CDR3 is also encoded by other DNA sequences in this sample. The rearrangement uses TRBV18 and TRBJ1-2; D may be TRBD1 (5 bases). CDR1 is KGHSH, CDR2 LQKENI, per germline. Trimming shortened V by 0 bases and J by 5 bases, and 13 bases separated the two germline ends. The CDR3 totals 15 residues. The CDR3 bases are TGTGCCAGCTCACCACCTTCTCAGGGAGGTTATGGCTACACCTTC. It specifies CASSPPSQGGYGYTF.